The 27 T cell receptor beta chains below come from one sample, sequenced in a study of Graves' ophthalmopathy and Graves' hyperthyroidism. TCR beta CDR3 amplification used RNA transcripts. First-round RT-PCR used HTBI primers; second-round multiplex PCR followed. TCRdb itself ran the multiplex PCR reads through MiXCR, one entry per CDR3 protein. This sample carries almost 400,000 distinct CDR3 sequences, around 18% of them seen once, and the ten largest clones take 1.5% to 2%. Sequencing was carried out using peripheral blood. The receptors derive from a woman younger than 30 with Graves' ophthalmopathy.

This clonotype was detected many times. The rearrangement joins TRBV27 to TRBJ2-7; TRBD2 matches 7 bases. Germline CDR1 and CDR2: MNHEY and SMNVEV (reference sequence). With 6 bases clipped from V and 1 base from J, the junction kept 3 bases outside the gene matches. The length of the CDR3 is 13 residues. The CDR3 region has the DNA TGTGCCAGCAGGGGGACTACATCCTACGAGCAGTACTTC. Its protein is CASRGTTSYEQYF.

This clonotype was recorded many times. The chain joins TRBV11-2 to TRBJ2-7, with 8 bases aligning to TRBD1. The V gene's germline CDR1 is SGHAT and CDR2 FQNNGV. Trimming at V came to 4 bases and at J to 0 bases, leaving 8 bases not matched to a gene. The CDR3 loop spans 16 amino acids. The CDR3 here is CASSSPRDRNSYEQYF. In DNA form, the CDR3 reads TGTGCCAGCAGCTCCCCCCGGGACAGGAACTCCTACGAGCAGTACTTC. Full variable domain (outside the CDR3, taken from reference TRBV11-2 and TRBJ2-7): EAGVAQSPRYKIIEKRQSVAFWCNPISGHATLYWYQQILGQGPKLLIQFQNNGVVDDSQLPKDRFSAERLKGVDSTLKIQPAKLEDSAVYLCASSSPRDRNSYEQYFGPGTRLTVT.

This clonotype was recorded at least ten times. This chain uses TRBV12-3 or TRBV12-4 with TRBJ1-1, with no clear D. The length of the CDR3 is 13 residues. V gave up 3 bases and J gave up 8 bases, with 13 bases separating them. The CDR3, as DNA: TGTGCCAGCAGTTTGGGTACTTCCACAGAAGCTTTCTTT. Protein product: CASSLGTSTEAFF.

Written as DNA, the CDR3 is TGTGCCAGCAGCCGGGGGACTAGCGGGATCCAAGAGACCCAGTACTTC. Amino acids: CASSRGTSGIQETQYF. The chain is built from TRBV7-2 and TRBJ2-5; 13 bases line up with TRBD2. The CDR3 spans 16 residues. Germline V lookup: CDR1 SGHTA, CDR2 FQGNSA. V gave up 5 bases and J gave up 1 base; unmatched junction bases: 4.

The sample holds many counts of this clonotype. The chain joins TRBV20-1 to TRBJ1-1, with TRBD1 as a possible D gene (5 bases). Trimming stripped 6 bases from V and 0 bases from J, with 11 bases between. This CDR3 is built from 13 residues. Looked up from germline, CDR1 is DFQATT and CDR2 is SNEGSKA (reference sequence). The CDR3 DNA is TGCAGTGCCCCGACAGAGATGAACACTGAAGCTTTCTTT. Translation: CSAPTEMNTEAFF.

This clonotype was seen many times. The chain recombines TRBV2 with TRBJ1-1; unclear D gene. This CDR3 has 13 amino acids. The germline gives CDR1 SNHLY, CDR2 FYNNEI. With 7 bases removed from V and 8 bases from J, the gap between germline ends came to 17 bases. CDR3 protein: CASIILVEGEAFF. In DNA form, the CDR3 reads TGTGCCAGCATAATTTTGGTAGAAGGAGAAGCTTTCTTT. Full variable domain (rest looked up from reference TRBV2 and TRBJ1-1): EPEVTQTPSHQVTQMGQEVILRCVPISNHLYFYWYRQILGQKVEFLVSFYNNEISEKSEIFDDQFSVERPDGSNFTLKIRSTKLEDSAMYFCASIILVEGEAFFGQGTRLTVV.

This clonotype was detected ten times or more. The chain is built from TRBV28 and TRBJ2-4, with D possibly being TRBD1 (6 bases). The V end was cut by 5 bases, the J end by 8 bases, with 13 bases between. Looked up from germline, CDR1 is MDHEN and CDR2 is SYDVKM. The CDR3 spans 13 residues. CDR3 in amino acids: CASSLGGRDIQYF. The CDR3 DNA sequence: TGTGCCAGCAGTCTAGGGGGTCGGGACATTCAGTACTTC.

This clonotype was picked up many times. V usage is TRBV27 and J usage is TRBJ2-7, with D possibly TRBD1 on 6 matching bases. The CDR3 totals 15 residues. The V gene's germline CDR1 is MNHEY and CDR2 SMNVEV (reference sequence). The V end lost 5 bases, the J end lost 4 bases, and 18 bases lay between the germline ends. The CDR3 nucleotides read TGTGCCAGCAGTAGGACAGCCCAGCCCCCTTACGAGCAGTACTTC. Translating gives CASSRTAQPPYEQYF.

This clonotype came up many times. CDR3 nucleotide sequence: TGTGCTAGTACAGACCGCCCCGGGAGCCCTGAAGCTTTCTTT. Translated: CASTDRPGSPEAFF. The genes are TRBV12-5 and TRBJ1-1; D is uncertain. Per the germline V gene, CDR1 is LGHNT and CDR2 is FRNRAP. V lost 8 bases and J lost 6, with 19 bases in between. This CDR3 has 14 residues.

This clonotype was seen at least ten times. The chain carries TRBV6-1 and TRBJ1-2; D ambiguous. The CDR3 sequence is 13 residues long. Trimming removed 6 bases at V and 6 bases at J, with 14 bases between. Germline V gene lookup returns CDR1 MNHNS and CDR2 SASEGT. As DNA, the CDR3 is TGTGCCAGCAGCCAAGGGAATTCCAATGGCTACACCTTC. It yields the protein CASSQGNSNGYTF.

At least ten counts were recorded for this clonotype. The rearrangement uses TRBV30 and TRBJ1-1; 11 bases are shared with TRBD1. The CDR3 totals 13 residues. Germline CDR1 reads GTSNPN; CDR2 reads SVGIG (reference sequence). V gave up 5 bases and J gave up 4 bases; unmatched junction bases: 3. CDR3 bases: TGTGCCTGGGGACAGGGGGCAATCACTGAAGCTTTCTTT. It specifies CAWGQGAITEAFF.

This clonotype has ten or more counts. The chain couples TRBV10-1 to TRBJ1-5, with a weak D call TRBD1 (6 bases). The CDR3 loop spans 19 amino acids. V lost 3 bases to trimming and J lost 0 bases, with 21 bases between them. Germline V gene sequence: CDR1 WNHNN, CDR2 SYGVQD (reference sequence). CDR3 in amino acids: CASSEGVRGHPGSNQPQHF. CDR3 coding DNA: TGCGCCAGCAGTGAAGGGGTACGGGGACATCCTGGTAGCAATCAGCCCCAGCATTTT.

Ten or more counts support this clonotype. The rearrangement uses TRBV28 and TRBJ2-7; no clear D. Per germline, CDR1 MDHEN and CDR2 SYDVKM. V was cut by 7 bases and J by 2 bases, with 15 bases left in between. The CDR3 has 14 residues. The chain's CDR3 is CASTWANLAYEQYF. The CDR3 DNA sequence: TGTGCCAGCACCTGGGCCAATCTTGCCTACGAGCAGTACTTC.

The chain carries TRBV6-2 or TRBV6-3 and TRBJ1-2; D is undetermined. V dropped 10 bases and J dropped 3 bases, with 9 bases sitting between them. CDR1 and CDR2 from the germline V gene are MNHEY and SVGEGT. CDR3 length: 11 residues. The CDR3: CATSGYYGYTF. As DNA, the CDR3 is TGTGCCACCTCCGGTTACTATGGCTACACCTTC.

This clonotype was counted many times. The chain combines TRBV12-3 or TRBV12-4 with TRBJ2-2; D possibly corresponds to TRBD1 (6 bases). CDR3 length: 14 residues. The ends were cut back, 6 bases at V and 5 bases at J, with 13 bases in the middle. CDR3 DNA: TGTGCCAGCAGAAGGGCAGGGGAAACCGGGGAGCTGTTTTTT. Translating gives CASRRAGETGELFF.

This clonotype was detected ten times or more. The chain employs TRBV5-1 and TRBJ1-2; D gene ambiguous. This CDR3 has 13 amino acids. Per the germline V gene, CDR1 is SGHRS and CDR2 is YFSETQ. V was pared by 0 bases and J by 5 bases, with 8 bases between. The CDR3: CASSLEGGYGYTF. CDR3 DNA: TGCGCCAGCAGCTTGGAGGGAGGATATGGCTACACCTTC.

There are many counts of this clonotype. V usage is TRBV14 and J usage is TRBJ1-6, with D maybe TRBD1 (5 bases). Trimming removed 4 bases from V and 0 bases from J, with 13 bases in between. The CDR3 is 17 amino acids. Germline values: CDR1 SGHDN, CDR2 FVKESK. CDR3 region: CASSPSAGSSYNSPLHF. The DNA of the CDR3 is TGTGCCAGCAGCCCCAGCGCAGGGAGCTCCTATAATTCACCCCTCCACTTT. The whole variable domain, remainder taken from reference TRBV14 and TRBJ1-6, is EAGVTQFPSHSVIEKGQTVTLRCDPISGHDNLYWYRRVMGKEIKFLLHFVKESKQDESGMPNNRFLAERTGGTYSTLKVQPAELEDSGVYFCASSPSAGSSYNSPLHFGNGTRLTVT.

This clonotype was seen only a few times. The CDR3, as DNA: TGTGCCAGCAGTGAAGGCGCCAGGTTACATAAAGCTTTCTTT. It yields the protein CASSEGARLHKAFF. The rearrangement joins TRBV6-1 to TRBJ1-1; D uncertain. There are 14 residues in the CDR3. The germline V gene has CDR1 MNHNS and CDR2 SASEGT. Trimming took off 1 base at V and 9 bases at J, with 15 bases between the two ends.

This clonotype has at least ten counts. The chain couples TRBV28 to TRBJ2-5; TRBD2 matches at 7 bases. The CDR3 has 17 amino acids. Germline values: CDR1 MDHEN, CDR2 SYDVKM. Trimming at V came to 5 bases and at J to 2 bases, leaving 14 bases not matched to a gene. The DNA for the CDR3 is TGTGCCAGCAGTCCCTTGGGGGTGGGAGGGGTGCAAGAGACCCAGTACTTC. Encoded protein: CASSPLGVGGVQETQYF.

This clonotype has only a few counts. The J gene is TRBJ2-5, the V gene TRBV7-2; a possible D gene is TRBD1 (6 bases). The CDR3 is 14 amino acids. The V gene's germline CDR1 is SGHTA and CDR2 FQGNSA. V shed 5 bases and J shed 4 bases, with 14 bases lying between them. CDR3: CASSPLGAGETQYF. In nucleotides, the CDR3 is TGTGCCAGCAGCCCCTTGGGGGCGGGAGAGACCCAGTACTTC.

The table lists this clonotype with many counts. V gene TRBV30 combines with J gene TRBJ1-1, with TRBD1 identical over 8 bases. The germline V gene has CDR1 GTSNPN and CDR2 SVGIG (reference sequence). This CDR3 has 13 amino acids. Germline trimming cut 2 bases from V and 1 base from J; bases unmatched to any gene: 0. The CDR3: CAWSQGANTEAFF. CDR3 sequence (DNA): TGTGCCTGGAGTCAGGGGGCGAACACTGAAGCTTTCTTT. The full variable domain, rest sourced from reference TRBV30 and TRBJ1-1, is SQTIHQWPATLVQPVGSPLSLECTVEGTSNPNLYWYRQAAGRGLQLLFYSVGIGQISSEVPQNLSASRPQDRQFILSSKKLLLSDSGFYLCAWSQGANTEAFFGQGTRLTVV.

This clonotype came up many times. The gene calls are TRBV28 and TRBJ1-2; D remains ambiguous. The CDR3 is 11 residues long. Germline lookup yields CDR1 MDHEN and CDR2 SYDVKM. Between the trimmed V and J ends, which lost 7 bases and 2 bases, there was a span of 5 bases. The CDR3 DNA is TGTGCCAGCATTGAGAACTATGGCTACACCTTC. Its protein is CASIENYGYTF.

This clonotype appeared many times. The chain carries TRBV15 and TRBJ1-1; the D gene is possibly TRBD1 (5 bases). V lost 1 base and J lost 2, with 14 bases in between. The germline V gene encodes CDR1 LNHNV and CDR2 YYDKDF (reference sequence). The CDR3 runs 16 residues. CDR3 loop: CATSRGRGPTNTEAFF. As DNA, the CDR3 is TGTGCCACCAGCAGAGGAAGGGGACCGACTAACACTGAAGCTTTCTTT.

The table lists this clonotype with many counts. The chain carries TRBV30 and TRBJ2-5, with 8 bases lining up with TRBD1. Germline V gene lookup returns CDR1 GTSNPN and CDR2 SVGIG (reference sequence). This CDR3 contains 13 residues. The junction had 4 bases not matched to a gene; V was cut back by 3 bases and J by 4 bases. CDR3 sequence (DNA): TGTGCCTGGAGGGGACAGGCAGGAGAGACCCAGTACTTC. This encodes CAWRGQAGETQYF.

V usage is TRBV28 and J usage is TRBJ2-5; no clear D. This CDR3 is built from 14 residues. Looked up from germline, CDR1 is MDHEN and CDR2 is SYDVKM. The V end was cut by 5 bases, the J end by 1 base, with 11 bases between. DNA for the CDR3: TGTGCCAGCAGTCCTCTTGGGTCCCAAGAGACCCAGTACTTC. This translates into CASSPLGSQETQYF.

This clonotype was detected ten times or more. The chain links TRBV12-3 or TRBV12-4 to TRBJ1-2, with 10 positions matching TRBD1. Trimming at V came to 8 bases and at J to 8 bases, leaving 8 bases not matched to a gene. The CDR3 has 13 residues. CDR3 nucleotide sequence: TGTGCCAGCGGGACAGGGGCGGGGAAGGGCTACACCTTC. The encoded protein is CASGTGAGKGYTF.

This clonotype was counted many times. V usage is TRBV20-1 and J usage is TRBJ2-7, with 13 bases lining up with TRBD2. CDR3 length: 14 residues. Germline V lookup: CDR1 DFQATT, CDR2 SNEGSKA (reference sequence). J lost 4 bases, V lost 3 bases, and 3 bases had no gene match. DNA for the CDR3: TGCAGTGCTAGGGGACTAGCGGGGATATACGAGCAGTACTTC. This translates into CSARGLAGIYEQYF.